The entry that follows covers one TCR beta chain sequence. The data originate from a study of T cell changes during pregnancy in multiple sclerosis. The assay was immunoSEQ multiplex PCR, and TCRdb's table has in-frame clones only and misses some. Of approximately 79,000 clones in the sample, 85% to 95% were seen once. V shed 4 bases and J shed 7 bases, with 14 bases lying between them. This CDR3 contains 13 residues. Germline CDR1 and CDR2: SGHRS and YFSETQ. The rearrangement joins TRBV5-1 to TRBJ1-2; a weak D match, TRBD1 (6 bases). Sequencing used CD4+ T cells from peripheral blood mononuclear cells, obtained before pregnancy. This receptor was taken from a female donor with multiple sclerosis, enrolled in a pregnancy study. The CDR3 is CASSPNRESGYTF. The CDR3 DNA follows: TGCGCCAGCAGCCCGAACAGGGAATCTGGCTACACCTTC.